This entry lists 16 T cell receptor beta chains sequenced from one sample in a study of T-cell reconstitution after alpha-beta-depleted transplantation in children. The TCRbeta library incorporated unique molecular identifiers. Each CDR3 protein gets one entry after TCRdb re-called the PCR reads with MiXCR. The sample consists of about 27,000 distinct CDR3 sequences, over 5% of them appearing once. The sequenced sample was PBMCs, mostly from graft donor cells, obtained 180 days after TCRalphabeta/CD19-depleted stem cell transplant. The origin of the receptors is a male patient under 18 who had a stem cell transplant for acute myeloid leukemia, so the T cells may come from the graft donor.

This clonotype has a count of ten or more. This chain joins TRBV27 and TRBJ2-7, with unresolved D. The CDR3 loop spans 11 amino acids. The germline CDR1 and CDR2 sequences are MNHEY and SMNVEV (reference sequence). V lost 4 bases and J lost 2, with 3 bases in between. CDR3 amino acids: CASSSAYEQYF. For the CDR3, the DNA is TGTGCCAGCAGTTCCGCCTACGAGCAGTACTTC.

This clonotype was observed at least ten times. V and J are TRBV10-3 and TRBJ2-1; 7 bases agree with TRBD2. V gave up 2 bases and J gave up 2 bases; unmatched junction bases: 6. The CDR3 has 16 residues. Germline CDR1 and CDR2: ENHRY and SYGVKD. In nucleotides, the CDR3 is TGTGCCATCAGTGAGACGAGGGCGGGAGCCTACAATGAGCAGTTCTTC. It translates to CAISETRAGAYNEQFF.

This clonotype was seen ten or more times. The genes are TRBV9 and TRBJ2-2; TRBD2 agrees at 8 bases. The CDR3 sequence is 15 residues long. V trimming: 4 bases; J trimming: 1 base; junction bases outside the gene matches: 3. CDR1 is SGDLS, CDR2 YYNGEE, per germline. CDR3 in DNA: TGTGCCAGCAGCCCACGGGGGGGGAACACCGGGGAGCTGTTTTTT. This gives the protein CASSPRGGNTGELFF.

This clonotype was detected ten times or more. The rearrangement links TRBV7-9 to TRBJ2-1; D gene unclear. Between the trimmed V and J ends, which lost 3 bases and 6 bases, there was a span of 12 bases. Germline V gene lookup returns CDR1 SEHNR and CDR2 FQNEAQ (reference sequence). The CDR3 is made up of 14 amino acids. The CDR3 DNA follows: TGTGCCAGCAGCTTCCGGGCCGCCTTCAATGAGCAGTTCTTC. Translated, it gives CASSFRAAFNEQFF.

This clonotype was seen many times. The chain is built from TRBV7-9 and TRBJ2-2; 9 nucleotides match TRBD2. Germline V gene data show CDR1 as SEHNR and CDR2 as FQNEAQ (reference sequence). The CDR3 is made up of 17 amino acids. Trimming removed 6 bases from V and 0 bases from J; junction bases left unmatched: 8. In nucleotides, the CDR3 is TGTGCCAGCAGGGAGCTAGCGGGACCCACGAACACCGGGGAGCTGTTTTTT. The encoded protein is CASRELAGPTNTGELFF.

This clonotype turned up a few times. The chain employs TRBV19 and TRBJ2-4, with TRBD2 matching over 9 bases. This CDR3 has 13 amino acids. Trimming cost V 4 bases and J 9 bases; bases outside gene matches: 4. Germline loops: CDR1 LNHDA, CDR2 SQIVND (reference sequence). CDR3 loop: CASSTSLAGIQYF. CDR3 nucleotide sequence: TGTGCCAGTAGTACCTCACTAGCGGGCATTCAGTACTTC.

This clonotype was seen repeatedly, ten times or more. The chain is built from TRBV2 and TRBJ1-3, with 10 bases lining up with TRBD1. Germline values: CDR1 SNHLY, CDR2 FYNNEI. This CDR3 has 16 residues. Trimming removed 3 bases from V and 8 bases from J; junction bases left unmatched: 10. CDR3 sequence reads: CASSDRQGADLHTIYF. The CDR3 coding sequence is TGTGCCAGCAGTGATCGACAGGGGGCGGATTTACACACCATATATTTT.

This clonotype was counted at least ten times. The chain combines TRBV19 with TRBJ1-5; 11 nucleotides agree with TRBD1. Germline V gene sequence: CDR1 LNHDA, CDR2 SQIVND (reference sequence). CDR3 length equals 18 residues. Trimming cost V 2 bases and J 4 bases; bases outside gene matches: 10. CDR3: CASSIRGQGAVGNQPQHF. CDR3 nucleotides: TGTGCCAGTAGTATACGAGGACAGGGGGCCGTAGGTAATCAGCCCCAGCATTTT.

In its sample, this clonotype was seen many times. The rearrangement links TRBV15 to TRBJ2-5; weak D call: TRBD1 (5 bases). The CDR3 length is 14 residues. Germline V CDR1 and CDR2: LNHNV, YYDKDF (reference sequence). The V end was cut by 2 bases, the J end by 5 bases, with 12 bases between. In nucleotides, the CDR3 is TGTGCCACCAGCAGATTCCAGGGATGGGAGACCCAGTACTTC. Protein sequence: CATSRFQGWETQYF.

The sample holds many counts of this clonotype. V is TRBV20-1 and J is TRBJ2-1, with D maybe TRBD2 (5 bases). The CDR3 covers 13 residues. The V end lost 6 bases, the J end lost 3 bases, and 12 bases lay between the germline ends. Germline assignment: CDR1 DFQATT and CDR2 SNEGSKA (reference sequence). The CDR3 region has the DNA TGCAGTGCCGTTGCTAGCATCTACAATGAGCAGTTCTTC. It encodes CSAVASIYNEQFF.

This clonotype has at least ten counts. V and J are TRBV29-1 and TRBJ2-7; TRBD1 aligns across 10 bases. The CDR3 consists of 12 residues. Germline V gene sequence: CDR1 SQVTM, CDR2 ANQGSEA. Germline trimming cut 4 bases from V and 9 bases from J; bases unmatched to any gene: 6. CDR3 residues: CSVVTGGNWQYF. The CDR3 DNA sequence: TGCAGCGTTGTGACAGGGGGCAATTGGCAGTACTTC.

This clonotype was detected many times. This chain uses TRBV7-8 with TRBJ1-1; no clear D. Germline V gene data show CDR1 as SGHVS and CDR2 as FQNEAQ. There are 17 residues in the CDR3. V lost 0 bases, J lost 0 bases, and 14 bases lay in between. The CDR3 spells CASSLALGKTMNTEAFF. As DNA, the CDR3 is TGTGCCAGCAGCTTAGCGCTGGGAAAAACGATGAACACTGAAGCTTTCTTT.

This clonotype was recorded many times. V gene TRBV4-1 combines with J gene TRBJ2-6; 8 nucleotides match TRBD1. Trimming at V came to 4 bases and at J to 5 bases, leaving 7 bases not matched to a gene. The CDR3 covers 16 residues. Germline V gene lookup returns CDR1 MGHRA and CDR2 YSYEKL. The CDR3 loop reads CASSPLGQGRANVLTF. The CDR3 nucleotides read TGCGCCAGCAGCCCGCTCGGACAGGGACGGGCCAACGTCCTGACTTTC.

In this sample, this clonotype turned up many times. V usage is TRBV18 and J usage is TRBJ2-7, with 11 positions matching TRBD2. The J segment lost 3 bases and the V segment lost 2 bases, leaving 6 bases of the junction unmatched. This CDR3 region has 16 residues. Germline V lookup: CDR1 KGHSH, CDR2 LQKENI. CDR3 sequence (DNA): TGTGCCAGCTCACCAGGACTAGCGGGTCTCGTCTACGAGCAGTACTTC. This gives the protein CASSPGLAGLVYEQYF.

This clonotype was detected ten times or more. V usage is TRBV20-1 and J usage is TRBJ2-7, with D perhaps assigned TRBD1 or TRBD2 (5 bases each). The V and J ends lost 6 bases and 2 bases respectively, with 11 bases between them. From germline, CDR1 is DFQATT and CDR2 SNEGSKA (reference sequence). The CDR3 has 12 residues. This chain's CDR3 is CSARDPPYEQYF. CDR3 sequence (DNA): TGCAGTGCCAGGGACCCTCCCTACGAGCAGTACTTC.

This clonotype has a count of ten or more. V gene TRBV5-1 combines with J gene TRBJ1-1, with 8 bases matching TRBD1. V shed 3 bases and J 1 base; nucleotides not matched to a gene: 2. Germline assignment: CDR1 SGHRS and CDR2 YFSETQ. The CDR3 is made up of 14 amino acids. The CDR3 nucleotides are TGCGCCAGCAGCTCGGGACAGGCGAACACTGAAGCTTTCTTT. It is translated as CASSSGQANTEAFF.